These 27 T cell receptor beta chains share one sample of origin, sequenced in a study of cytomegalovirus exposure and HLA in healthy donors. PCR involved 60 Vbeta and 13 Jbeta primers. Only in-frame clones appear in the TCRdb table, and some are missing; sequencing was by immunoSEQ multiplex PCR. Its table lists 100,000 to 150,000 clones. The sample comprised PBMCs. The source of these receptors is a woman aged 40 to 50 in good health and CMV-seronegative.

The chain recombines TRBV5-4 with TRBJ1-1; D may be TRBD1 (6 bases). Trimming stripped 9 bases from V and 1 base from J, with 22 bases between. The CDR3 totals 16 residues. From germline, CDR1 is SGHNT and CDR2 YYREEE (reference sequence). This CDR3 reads CATLKGGAGWNTEAFF. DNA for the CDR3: TGTGCCACCCTTAAAGGGGGGGCAGGGTGGAACACTGAAGCTTTCTTT.

The CDR3 sequence is CASSFNRGPDSPLHF. In DNA, the CDR3 is TGTGCCAGCAGCTTCAACAGGGGGCCTGATTCACCCCTCCACTTT. The chain couples TRBV7-2 to TRBJ1-6; 9 nucleotides align to TRBD1. CDR1 and CDR2 (germline): SGHTA, FQGNSA. V shed 3 bases, J shed 8 bases, and the junction held 5 bases outside the gene matches. This CDR3 is 15 amino acids long.

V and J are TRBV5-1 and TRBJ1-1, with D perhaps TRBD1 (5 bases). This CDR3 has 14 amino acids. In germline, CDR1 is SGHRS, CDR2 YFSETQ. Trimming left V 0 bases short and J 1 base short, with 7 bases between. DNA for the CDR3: TGCGCCAGCAGCTTGGCCGGGGGGAACACTGAAGCTTTCTTT. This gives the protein CASSLAGGNTEAFF.

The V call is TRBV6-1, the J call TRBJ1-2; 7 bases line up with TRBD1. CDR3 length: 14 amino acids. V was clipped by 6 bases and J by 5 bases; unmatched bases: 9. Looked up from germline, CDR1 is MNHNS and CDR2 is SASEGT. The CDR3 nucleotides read TGTGCCAGCAGCAACTACGGGACAGAGTATGGCTACACCTTC. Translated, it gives CASSNYGTEYGYTF.

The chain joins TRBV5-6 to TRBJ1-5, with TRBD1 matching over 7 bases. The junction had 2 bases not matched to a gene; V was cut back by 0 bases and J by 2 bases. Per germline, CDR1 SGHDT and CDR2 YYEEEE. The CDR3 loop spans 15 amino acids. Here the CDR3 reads CASSLVTGGNQPQHF. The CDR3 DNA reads TGTGCCAGCAGCTTGGTTACAGGGGGCAATCAGCCCCAGCATTTT.

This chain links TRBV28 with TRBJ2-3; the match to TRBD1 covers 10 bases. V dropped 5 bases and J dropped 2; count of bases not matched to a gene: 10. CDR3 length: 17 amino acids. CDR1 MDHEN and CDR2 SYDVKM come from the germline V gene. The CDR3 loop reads CASSILPGTGDTDTQYF. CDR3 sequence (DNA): TGTGCCAGCAGTATCCTTCCCGGGACAGGGGACACAGATACGCAGTATTTT.

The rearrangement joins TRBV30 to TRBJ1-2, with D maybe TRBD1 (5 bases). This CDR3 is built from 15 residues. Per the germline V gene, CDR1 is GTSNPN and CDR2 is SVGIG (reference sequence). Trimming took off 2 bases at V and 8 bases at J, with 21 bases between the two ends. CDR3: CAWSPRGGNLDGYTF. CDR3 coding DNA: TGTGCCTGGAGTCCACGGGGGGGGAATCTCGACGGCTACACCTTC. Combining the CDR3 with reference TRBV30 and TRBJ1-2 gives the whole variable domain SQTIHQWPATLVQPVGSPLSLECTVEGTSNPNLYWYRQAAGRGLQLLFYSVGIGQISSEVPQNLSASRPQDRQFILSSKKLLLSDSGFYLCAWSPRGGNLDGYTFGSGTRLTVV.

CDR3 residues: CASSIMAKRAFF. Here the CDR3 DNA reads TGTGCCAGTAGTATAATGGCGAAGCGGGCTTTCTTT. The V gene is TRBV19, the J gene TRBJ1-1; D not certain. The germline CDR1 and CDR2 sequences are LNHDA and SQIVND (reference sequence). Trimming took 2 bases from V and 11 from J, leaving 12 bases between them. The CDR3 runs to 12 residues.

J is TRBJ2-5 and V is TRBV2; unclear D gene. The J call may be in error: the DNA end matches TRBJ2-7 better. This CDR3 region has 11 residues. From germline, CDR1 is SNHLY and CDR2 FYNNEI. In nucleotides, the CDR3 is TGTGCCAGCAGCTTCTCCTACGAGCAGTACTTC. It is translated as CASSFSYEQYF.

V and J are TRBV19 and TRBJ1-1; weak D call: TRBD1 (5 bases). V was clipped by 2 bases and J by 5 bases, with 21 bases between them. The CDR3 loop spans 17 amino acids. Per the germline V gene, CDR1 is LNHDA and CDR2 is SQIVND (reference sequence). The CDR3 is CASSIIGHPGRGTEAFF. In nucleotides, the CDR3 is TGTGCCAGTAGTATAATAGGCCACCCCGGGAGGGGTACTGAAGCTTTCTTT.

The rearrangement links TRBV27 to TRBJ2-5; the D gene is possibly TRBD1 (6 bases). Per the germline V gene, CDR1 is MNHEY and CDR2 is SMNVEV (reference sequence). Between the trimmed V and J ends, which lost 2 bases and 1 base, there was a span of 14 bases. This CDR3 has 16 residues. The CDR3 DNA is TGTGCCAGCAGTTTAAGGGCCAGGGGATTCCAAGAGACCCAGTACTTC. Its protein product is CASSLRARGFQETQYF.

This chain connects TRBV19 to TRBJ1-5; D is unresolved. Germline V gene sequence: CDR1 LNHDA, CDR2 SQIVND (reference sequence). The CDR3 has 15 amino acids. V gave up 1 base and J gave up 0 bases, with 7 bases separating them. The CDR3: CASSIVPYSNQPQHF. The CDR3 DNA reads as TGTGCCAGTAGTATAGTCCCCTATAGCAATCAGCCCCAGCATTTT.

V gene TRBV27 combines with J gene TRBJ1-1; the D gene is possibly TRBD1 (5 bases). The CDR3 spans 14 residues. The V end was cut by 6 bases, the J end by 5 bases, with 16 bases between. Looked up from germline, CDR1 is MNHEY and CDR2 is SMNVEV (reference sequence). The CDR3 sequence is CASSYQGFATEAFF. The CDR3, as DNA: TGTGCCAGCAGCTATCAGGGATTTGCGACTGAAGCTTTCTTT.

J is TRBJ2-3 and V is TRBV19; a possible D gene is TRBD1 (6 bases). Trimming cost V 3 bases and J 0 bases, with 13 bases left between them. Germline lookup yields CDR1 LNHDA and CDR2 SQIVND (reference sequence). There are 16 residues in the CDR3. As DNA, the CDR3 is TGTGCCAGTAGTATGATGGGGACACGAAGCACAGATACGCAGTATTTT. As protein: CASSMMGTRSTDTQYF.

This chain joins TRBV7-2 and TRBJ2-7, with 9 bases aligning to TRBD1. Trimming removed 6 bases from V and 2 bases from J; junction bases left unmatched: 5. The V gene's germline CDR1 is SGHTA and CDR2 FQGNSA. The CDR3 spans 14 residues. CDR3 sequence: CASRLDRGPYEQYF. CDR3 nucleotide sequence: TGTGCCAGCAGATTGGACAGGGGTCCCTACGAGCAGTACTTC.

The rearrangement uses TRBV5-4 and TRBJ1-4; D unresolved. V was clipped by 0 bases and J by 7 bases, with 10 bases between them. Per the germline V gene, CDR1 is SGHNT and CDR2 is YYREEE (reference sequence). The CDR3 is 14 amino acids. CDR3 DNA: TGTGCCAGCAGCTTGGGTGGTGTGAGTGAAAAACTGTTTTTT. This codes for CASSLGGVSEKLFF.

CDR3 nucleotide sequence: TGTGCCAGCTCGCGAGATCGAGGGGGAACAGATACGCAGTATTTT. Translation gives CASSRDRGGTDTQYF. The V gene is TRBV18, the J gene TRBJ2-3, with D maybe TRBD1 (6 bases). Germline V gene data show CDR1 as KGHSH and CDR2 as LQKENI. With 6 bases removed from V and 3 bases from J, the gap between germline ends came to 16 bases. This CDR3 comprises 15 residues.

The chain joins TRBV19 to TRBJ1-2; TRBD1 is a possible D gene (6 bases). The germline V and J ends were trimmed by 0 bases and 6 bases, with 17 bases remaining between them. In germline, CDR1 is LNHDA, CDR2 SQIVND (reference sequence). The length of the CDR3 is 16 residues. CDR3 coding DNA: TGTGCCAGTAGTATAGATAGGGGGAATGGAGGAAATGGCTACACCTTC. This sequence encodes CASSIDRGNGGNGYTF.

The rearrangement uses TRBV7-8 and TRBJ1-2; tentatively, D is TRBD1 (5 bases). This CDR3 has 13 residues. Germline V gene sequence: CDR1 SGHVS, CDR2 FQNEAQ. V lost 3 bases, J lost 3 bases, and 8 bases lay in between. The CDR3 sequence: CASSFREDYGYTF. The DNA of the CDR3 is TGTGCCAGCAGCTTCAGGGAGGACTATGGCTACACCTTC.

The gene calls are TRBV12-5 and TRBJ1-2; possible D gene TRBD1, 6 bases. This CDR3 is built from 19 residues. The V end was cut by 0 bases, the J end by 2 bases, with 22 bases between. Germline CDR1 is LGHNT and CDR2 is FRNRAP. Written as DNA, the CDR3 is TGTGCTAGTGGTTTGGTAAGCGGTGCCCCACAGGGTAGAAACTATGGCTACACCTTC. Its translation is CASGLVSGAPQGRNYGYTF.

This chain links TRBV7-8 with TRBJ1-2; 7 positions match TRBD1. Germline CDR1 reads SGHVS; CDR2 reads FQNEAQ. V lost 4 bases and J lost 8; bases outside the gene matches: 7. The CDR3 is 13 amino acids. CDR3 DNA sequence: TGTGCCAGCAGCTCTGCCAGGGGGGAAGGCTACACCTTC. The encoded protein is CASSSARGEGYTF.

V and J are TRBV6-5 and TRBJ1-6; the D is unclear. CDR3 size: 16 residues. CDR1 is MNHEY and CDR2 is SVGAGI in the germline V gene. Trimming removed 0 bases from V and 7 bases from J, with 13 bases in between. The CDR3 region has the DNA TGTGCCAGCAGTTACTCGTTGGGCGGGAACAATTCACCCCTCCACTTT. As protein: CASSYSLGGNNSPLHF.

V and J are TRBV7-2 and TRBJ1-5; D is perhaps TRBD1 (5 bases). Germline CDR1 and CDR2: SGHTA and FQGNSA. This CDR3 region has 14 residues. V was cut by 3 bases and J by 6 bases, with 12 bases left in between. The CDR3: CASSLRQGSQPQHF. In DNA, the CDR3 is TGTGCCAGCAGCTTGCGTCAGGGCAGTCAGCCCCAGCATTTT.

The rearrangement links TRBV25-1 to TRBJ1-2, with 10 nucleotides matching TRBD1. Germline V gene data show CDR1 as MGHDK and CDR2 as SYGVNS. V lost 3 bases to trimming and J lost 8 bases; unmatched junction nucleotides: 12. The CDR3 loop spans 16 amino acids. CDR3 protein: CASSEATGTGVFGYTF. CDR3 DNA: TGTGCCAGCAGTGAGGCTACCGGGACAGGGGTTTTCGGCTACACCTTC.

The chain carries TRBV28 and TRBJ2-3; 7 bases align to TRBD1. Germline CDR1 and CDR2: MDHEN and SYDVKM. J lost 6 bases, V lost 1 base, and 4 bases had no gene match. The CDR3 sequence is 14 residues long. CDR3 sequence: CASSLLGGEDTQYF. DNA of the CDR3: TGTGCCAGCAGTTTATTAGGGGGCGAGGATACGCAGTATTTT.

The CDR3 DNA is TGTGCCGTCCACAGGGCGCTGGATGAAAAACTGTTTTTT. The encoded protein is CAVHRALDEKLFF. This chain uses TRBV6-1 with TRBJ1-4; perhaps TRBD1 as D (6 bases). The CDR3 spans 13 residues. CDR1 is MNHNS, CDR2 SASEGT, per germline. V lost 11 bases and J lost 6, with 16 bases in between.

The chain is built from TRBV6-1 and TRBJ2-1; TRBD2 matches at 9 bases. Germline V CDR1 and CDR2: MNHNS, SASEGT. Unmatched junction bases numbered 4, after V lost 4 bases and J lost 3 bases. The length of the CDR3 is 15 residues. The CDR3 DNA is TGTGCCAGCAGTGCCGGGACTAGCAACTACAATGAGCAGTTCTTC. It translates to CASSAGTSNYNEQFF.